One T cell receptor (beta chain) is described in this entry. There are 14 residues in the CDR3. Trimming stripped 4 bases from V and 1 base from J, with 11 bases between. Germline loops: CDR1 SNHLY, CDR2 FYNNEI. This specimen belongs to a study of control samples from healthy donors and cancer patients. Here immunoSEQ multiplex PCR was the method, and the copy in TCRdb shows in-frame clones only, minus some. The sample consists of 90,000 to 100,000 clones, roughly nine tenths of them appearing once. Sequenced material: blood. The V call is TRBV2, the J call TRBJ2-7; perhaps TRBD1 as D (6 bases). The receptor was derived from a woman between 18 and 29 years old in good health. CDR3 in amino acids: CASSAQGISYEQYF. CDR3 in DNA: TGTGCCAGCAGTGCGCAGGGGATTTCCTACGAGCAGTACTTC.